These T cell receptor beta chains were read from a single sample in a study of monozygotic twins with inflammatory bowel disease. TCRdb reworked the 5' RACE reads into one entry per CDR3 protein, no DNA. The table for this sample gives around 410,000 distinct CDR3 sequences. Sequenced material: blood. The receptors derive from a human donor with ulcerative colitis or Crohn's disease, or a healthy co-twin of an affected twin (not recorded which). CDR3s include the opening cysteine and the closing phenylalanine or tryptophan.

J gene: TRBJ1-3; V gene: TRBV20-1; CDR3 protein: CSVADRDSGNTIYF
J gene: TRBJ1-6; V gene: TRBV6-6; CDR3 protein: CASSFQGADSPLHF
J gene: TRBJ2-3; V gene: TRBV7-2; CDR3 protein: CASTLWGVITDTQYF
J gene: TRBJ2-1; V gene: TRBV27; CDR3 protein: CASSLGLTVPVDEQFF
J gene: TRBJ1-5; V gene: TRBV6-5; CDR3 protein: CASSYSGRDRYSNQPQHF
J gene: TRBJ2-2; V gene: TRBV2; CDR3 protein: CASSVGGTYTGELFF
J gene: TRBJ1-2; V gene: TRBV7-2; CDR3 protein: CASSRQGDPYGYTF
J gene: TRBJ2-5; V gene: TRBV6-1; CDR3 protein: CASSEVTRPIETQYF
J gene: TRBJ2-5; V gene: TRBV5-1; CDR3 protein: CASRSRDQETQYF
J gene: TRBJ2-1; V gene: TRBV19; CDR3 protein: CASSFRGGKGSYNEQFF
J gene: TRBJ1-6; V gene: TRBV30; CDR3 protein: CAWSAQPGTGNSPLHF
J gene: TRBJ2-2; V gene: TRBV11-2; CDR3 protein: CASSRRQAYTGELFF
J gene: TRBJ2-5; V gene: TRBV5-4; CDR3 protein: CASSSLMTGLIGETQYF
J gene: TRBJ1-5; V gene: TRBV10-2; CDR3 protein: CASSVTGNNQPQHF
J gene: TRBJ1-2; V gene: TRBV5-6; CDR3 protein: CASSLLQGGRGYTF
J gene: TRBJ2-3; V gene: TRBV6-1; CDR3 protein: CASSLGGTGYADTQYF
J gene: TRBJ1-5; V gene: TRBV30; CDR3 protein: CAWSLGVGQPQHF
J gene: TRBJ1-6; V gene: TRBV19; CDR3 protein: CASMRTLNSPLHF
J gene: TRBJ1-5; V gene: TRBV24-1; CDR3 protein: CATGDRVSNQPQHF
J gene: TRBJ1-1; V gene: TRBV20-1; CDR3 protein: CSAPNWAGRNTEAFF
J gene: TRBJ2-1; V gene: TRBV3-1; CDR3 protein: CASSPGLAGGHEQFF
J gene: TRBJ2-2; V gene: TRBV6-1; CDR3 protein: CATTGGPGTGELFF
J gene: TRBJ1-2; V gene: TRBV5-1; CDR3 protein: CASSLDQRSNYGYTF
J gene: TRBJ1-1; V gene: TRBV19; CDR3 protein: CASSSGTGFMNTEAFF
J gene: TRBJ2-2; V gene: TRBV5-1; CDR3 protein: CASRRTSDFTGELFF
J gene: TRBJ2-3; V gene: TRBV20-1; CDR3 protein: CSAREGLAGSDTQYF
J gene: TRBJ2-7; V gene: TRBV20-1; CDR3 protein: CSARDQSSGSYEQYF
J gene: TRBJ1-1; V gene: TRBV12-3/TRBV12-4; CDR3 protein: CASTSRLGFEAFF
J gene: TRBJ1-1; V gene: TRBV20-1; CDR3 protein: CSARFTPGWGTEAFF
J gene: TRBJ2-2; V gene: TRBV5-1; CDR3 protein: CASSFLGQGASNTGELFF
J gene: TRBJ2-5; V gene: TRBV20-1; CDR3 protein: CSAPRGTSAPGETQYF
J gene: TRBJ2-1; V gene: TRBV4-1; CDR3 protein: CASSRDRGVSGRGNNEQFF
J gene: TRBJ1-5; V gene: TRBV18; CDR3 protein: CASSPLSGGGADGNQPQHF
J gene: TRBJ2-7; V gene: TRBV4-3; CDR3 protein: CASSQDYDSVYEQYF
J gene: TRBJ2-6; V gene: TRBV20-1; CDR3 protein: CSARAGANVLTF
J gene: TRBJ1-1; V gene: TRBV6-1; CDR3 protein: CASPQWGSGAEAFF
J gene: TRBJ1-2; V gene: TRBV4-3; CDR3 protein: CASSQDMASYGYTF
J gene: TRBJ2-1; V gene: TRBV20-1; CDR3 protein: CSANIPGLGRVEHFF
J gene: TRBJ1-2; V gene: TRBV27; CDR3 protein: CASSLEARLGVIYGYTF
J gene: TRBJ1-2; V gene: TRBV12-3/TRBV12-4; CDR3 protein: CASSKAGTSGNYGYTF
J gene: TRBJ2-2; V gene: TRBV6-2/TRBV6-3; CDR3 protein: CASSYLRTSGSKSNTGELFF